What follows are 18 T cell receptor beta chains derived from one specimen sequenced in a study of blood T cells in healthy people across ages. Primed by a sample-barcoded 5' primer and a J-beta primer mix, a second PCR proceeded for 7 to 11 cycles. TCRdb analysed the 5' RACE reads with MiXCR anew, one entry per CDR3 protein. The table shows 1.5 million to 2 million distinct CDR3 sequences, with around 50% occurring only once. Sequencing was carried out using blood. All receptors derive from a woman between 40 and 50 years old in good health.

The chain joins TRBV7-2 to TRBJ2-7; TRBD1 or TRBD2 may be the D gene (6 bases each). The last part of the DNA fits TRBJ2-5 better; the J call may be wrong. The CDR3 is 15 residues long. Germline CDR1 and CDR2: SGHTA and FQGNSA. The CDR3 nucleotides read TGTGCCAGCACCCACCAACCGGGGGCGGGGGAGACCCAGTACTTC. This translates into CASTHQPGAGETQYF.

The J gene is TRBJ2-7, the V gene TRBV2; a weak D match, TRBD2 (5 bases). The length of the CDR3 is 13 residues. Trimming left V 7 bases short and J 2 bases short, with 12 bases between. Per the germline V gene, CDR1 is SNHLY and CDR2 is FYNNEI. CDR3 sequence reads: CASIVSGPYEQYF. Here the CDR3 DNA reads TGTGCCAGCATCGTAAGCGGCCCCTACGAGCAGTACTTC.

This clonotype was seen more than once but under ten times. The chain carries TRBV5-1 and TRBJ1-2, with 10 bases fitting TRBD1. With V trimmed by 4 bases and J by 2 bases, 8 bases remained unmatched. CDR1 and CDR2 (germline): SGHRS, YFSETQ. The CDR3 is made up of 16 amino acids. CDR3 protein: CASSAGTGAPNYGYTF. CDR3 nucleotide sequence: TGCGCCAGCAGCGCCGGGACAGGGGCCCCGAACTATGGCTACACCTTC.

The rearrangement joins TRBV13 to TRBJ2-3; D is perhaps TRBD1 or TRBD2 (5 bases each). V was trimmed by 0 bases and J by 3 bases, leaving 13 bases between them. CDR1 and CDR2 from the germline V gene are PRHDT and FYEKMQ (reference sequence). The CDR3 contains 16 residues. CDR3 nucleotides: TGTGCCAGCAGCTTAGGACTCCTCGGGGCGACAGATACGCAGTATTTT. Translation gives CASSLGLLGATDTQYF.

The V gene is TRBV7-9, the J gene TRBJ2-5; TRBD2 might be the D (6 bases). Germline lookup yields CDR1 SEHNR and CDR2 FQNEAQ (reference sequence). V lost 7 bases and J lost 6, with 18 bases in between. The CDR3 covers 14 residues. DNA of the CDR3: TGTGCCAGCACTCTAGCCGGGGGAGCGAAGACCCAGTACTTC. This codes for CASTLAGGAKTQYF.

The genes are TRBV5-1 and TRBJ2-3; D gene unclear. The V gene lost 0 bases and the J gene lost 5 bases, with 13 bases spanning the gap. CDR1 and CDR2 (germline): SGHRS, YFSETQ. The CDR3 spans 15 residues. CDR3 coding DNA: TGCGCCAGCAGCTTGGTAGGCAATTGGGGAGATACGCAGTATTTT. It translates to CASSLVGNWGDTQYF.

This clonotype was seen more than once but under ten times. The chain combines TRBV6-1 with TRBJ2-1; tentative D call: TRBD2 (6 bases). Trimming shortened V by 7 bases and J by 0 bases, and 10 bases separated the two germline ends. The germline V gene has CDR1 MNHNS and CDR2 SASEGT. The CDR3 is 14 residues long. The CDR3: CASTAGGSYNEQFF. The CDR3 DNA follows: TGTGCCAGCACCGCCGGGGGCTCCTACAATGAGCAGTTCTTC.

The V call is TRBV14, the J call TRBJ2-3; 8 bases fit TRBD1. This CDR3 spans 14 amino acids. The V and J ends lost 4 bases and 5 bases, in that order; junction bases with no gene match: 5. Germline CDR1 reads SGHDN; CDR2 reads FVKESK. The CDR3 nucleotides read TGTGCCAGCAGCCCGACAGGGGCCGGAGATACGCAGTATTTT. This codes for CASSPTGAGDTQYF.

Of note for this clonotype: Germline and junction disagree at one end, which may indicate a read error. The CDR3 region has the DNA TGTGCCGGCAGTCCTCCCCCATCCAATGGCTACACCTTC. As protein: CAGSPPPSNGYTF. The chain carries TRBV28 and TRBJ1-2; D unclear. The V gene's germline CDR1 is MDHEN and CDR2 SYDVKM. This CDR3 is 13 amino acids long.

The chain recombines TRBV20-1 with TRBJ2-1; the D is unclear. In germline, CDR1 is DFQATT, CDR2 SNEGSKA (reference sequence). This CDR3 is 13 amino acids long. The V and J ends lost 0 bases and 7 bases respectively, with 10 bases between them. The CDR3 sequence is CSARDLVLNEQFF. CDR3 sequence (DNA): TGCAGTGCTAGAGATTTAGTTTTAAATGAGCAGTTCTTC.

The V gene is TRBV7-9, the J gene TRBJ1-2, with D perhaps TRBD1 (6 bases). Trimming took 5 bases from V and 12 from J, leaving 19 bases between them. Looked up from germline, CDR1 is SEHNR and CDR2 is FQNEAQ (reference sequence). The length of the CDR3 is 13 residues. The CDR3 nucleotides are TGTGCCAGCAGCCCTATTCCGACCCAGGGGCACACCTTC. Its protein is CASSPIPTQGHTF.

The rearrangement joins TRBV5-1 to TRBJ1-4, with D possibly TRBD1 on 5 matching bases. Between the trimmed V and J ends, which lost 5 bases and 8 bases, there was a span of 13 bases. The CDR3 totals 13 residues. Germline V lookup: CDR1 SGHRS, CDR2 YFSETQ. This CDR3 reads CASREGSREKLFF. In DNA form, the CDR3 reads TGCGCCAGCAGGGAGGGGTCCCGAGAAAAACTGTTTTTT.

The chain recombines TRBV29-1 with TRBJ2-5; D perhaps matches TRBD2 (5 bases). Germline CDR1 reads SQVTM; CDR2 reads ANQGSEA. V was cut by 4 bases and J by 2 bases, with 8 bases left in between. The CDR3 runs to 12 residues. CDR3 sequence (DNA): TGCAGCGTTGCGGGGATGCAAGAGACCCAGTACTTC. This codes for CSVAGMQETQYF.

V usage is TRBV7-9 and J usage is TRBJ2-5, with a weak D call TRBD2 (5 bases). The tail of the sequence fits TRBJ2-7 better, so the J call may be wrong. The CDR3 extends over 15 amino acids. Germline values: CDR1 SEHNR, CDR2 FQNEAQ (reference sequence). The CDR3 region is CASSPTRAGFYEQYF. The CDR3 bases are TGTGCCAGCAGTCCGACGCGGGCAGGTTTTTACGAGCAGTACTTC.

The chain combines TRBV6-2 or TRBV6-3 with TRBJ2-1; the D gene is possibly TRBD1 (6 bases). The J call is doubtful: the DNA matches TRBJ2-7 better. Germline V gene lookup returns CDR1 MNHEY and CDR2 SVGEGT. This CDR3 spans 14 amino acids. The CDR3 sequence: CVISRAGVYNEQYF. In DNA form, the CDR3 reads TGTGTAATAAGTCGGGCAGGGGTCTACAATGAGCAGTACTTC.

The genes are TRBV20-1 and TRBJ2-5; the match to TRBD2 covers 7 bases. V gave up 4 bases and J gave up 1 base; unmatched junction bases: 6. The CDR3 is made up of 14 amino acids. Germline V gene data show CDR1 as DFQATT and CDR2 as SNEGSKA (reference sequence). CDR3 residues: CSANLGGLQETQYF. The CDR3, as DNA: TGCAGTGCTAATTTGGGAGGGCTCCAAGAGACCCAGTACTTC.

This chain connects TRBV28 to TRBJ2-6, with D perhaps TRBD2 (6 bases). The length of the CDR3 is 17 residues. Trimming left V 3 bases short and J 0 bases short, with 12 bases between. Germline V gives CDR1 MDHEN, CDR2 SYDVKM. In DNA form, the CDR3 reads TGTGCCAGCAGTTTGACAGAGACTAGCTCTGGGGCCAACGTCCTGACTTTC. Translating it yields CASSLTETSSGANVLTF.

V gene TRBV28 combines with J gene TRBJ2-7, with TRBD2 matching 13 bases. The CDR3 is 15 amino acids. CDR1 and CDR2 (germline): MDHEN, SYDVKM. V dropped 6 bases and J dropped 7; count of bases not matched to a gene: 9. CDR3 in DNA: TGTGCCAGCAGGGGCGGACTAGCGGGGGCTAATGAGCAGTACTTC. This sequence encodes CASRGGLAGANEQYF.